The clone carrying this T cell receptor beta chain was observed many times. Its specificity is unknown. TCRdb re-analysed the 5' RACE reads in MiXCR, keeping a single row per CDR3 protein. This table has roughly 690,000 distinct CDR3 sequences, 21% appearing once. These data originate in a study of identical twins. Per germline, CDR1 SGHTA and CDR2 FQGNSA. Trimming took 6 bases from V and 0 from J, leaving 15 bases between them. This CDR3 has 15 amino acids. Study results and caveats: In monozygotic twins, models underestimated the sharing of out-of-frame TCR alpha. Insertions ran lower in abundant cord blood beta clonotypes, though not in memory repertoires.

The data also belong to a second study, concerning T cells expressing NK-cell markers. That study reports: Restriction of sorting to alpha-beta TCR T cells was accomplished in several experiments using an anti-gamma-delta TCR antibody.

Input material: PBMCs. The sequence was obtained from a woman aged 18-35 years in good health. The rearrangement uses TRBV7-2 and TRBJ2-7, with D unresolved. CDR3 DNA sequence: TGTGCCAGCAGGGGGTTAGGTTCTTTCTCCTACGAGCAGTACTTC. It is translated as CASRGLGSFSYEQYF.